These 9 T cell receptor beta chains were all obtained from the same sample, sequenced in a study of T cell repertoires in cytomegalovirus infection. TCRdb re-derived calls from the reads in MiXCR, one entry per CDR3 protein. The sample lists nearly 550,000 distinct CDR3 sequences, about 17% occurring once. Sequenced: CD8+ T cells from PBMCs. These receptors came from a human donor in good health (CMV status not recorded). Some clones in this sample may be carry-over from other donors' samples.

This clonotype has a count of ten or more. The rearrangement joins TRBV12-3 or TRBV12-4 to TRBJ2-5, with a weak D call TRBD1 (5 bases). CDR3 length equals 14 residues. The germline V and J ends were trimmed by 0 bases and 5 bases, with 10 bases remaining between them. The CDR3 spells CASSLAGPRETQYF. For the CDR3, the DNA is TGTGCCAGCAGTTTAGCGGGGCCGAGGGAGACCCAGTACTTC.

This clonotype has more than one count but fewer than ten. The V gene is TRBV12-3 or TRBV12-4, the J gene TRBJ2-7; TRBD1 agrees at 8 bases. The CDR3 extends over 17 amino acids. The J segment lost 6 bases and the V segment lost 1 base, leaving 14 bases of the junction unmatched. CDR3 loop: CASSLVVRTGFFSEQYF. CDR3 nucleotides: TGTGCCAGCAGTTTAGTAGTCAGGACAGGGTTCTTCAGCGAGCAGTACTTC.

In this sample, this clonotype turned up a few times. The chain has TRBV27 and TRBJ2-1; TRBD2 might be the D (5 bases). The germline CDR1 and CDR2 sequences are MNHEY and SMNVEV (reference sequence). The CDR3 totals 13 residues. The V end was cut by 6 bases, the J end by 4 bases, with 10 bases between. This CDR3 is CASREVEYNEQFF. The DNA for the CDR3 is TGTGCCAGCAGGGAGGTTGAGTACAATGAGCAGTTCTTC.

Many counts were recorded for this clonotype. The J gene is TRBJ2-1, the V gene TRBV7-9, with D possibly being TRBD1 (5 bases). Trimming took 5 bases from V and 3 from J, leaving 11 bases between them. CDR1 SEHNR and CDR2 FQNEAQ come from the germline V gene (reference sequence). The CDR3 is 14 amino acids. CDR3 bases: TGTGCCAGCAGCAAGGACACCTACTACAATGAGCAGTTCTTC. Encoded protein: CASSKDTYYNEQFF.

In this sample, this clonotype turned up many times. This rearrangement joins TRBV7-8 to TRBJ1-6; D is unresolved. Trimming removed 5 bases at V and 7 bases at J, with 12 bases between. Per the germline V gene, CDR1 is SGHVS and CDR2 is FQNEAQ. The CDR3 covers 14 residues. CDR3 DNA sequence: TGTGCCAGCAGCAGATGGACGGAGAATTCACCCCTCCACTTT. The encoded protein is CASSRWTENSPLHF.

This clonotype has ten or more counts. J is TRBJ2-7 and V is TRBV11-2; no clear D gene. V lost 5 bases and J 0 bases, leaving 14 bases between the germline ends. This CDR3 is built from 15 residues. Germline CDR1 reads SGHAT; CDR2 reads FQNNGV. CDR3 bases: TGTGCCAGCAGCCCTGGGTCGGCGGACTCCTACGAGCAGTACTTC. Translation gives CASSPGSADSYEQYF.

This clonotype occurred a few times. The rearrangement links TRBV2 to TRBJ1-5; D ambiguous. The CDR3 contains 15 residues. The germline V gene has CDR1 SNHLY and CDR2 FYNNEI. V lost 3 bases, J lost 6 bases, and 15 bases lay in between. This CDR3 is CASSEVLGEGQPQHF. CDR3 coding DNA: TGTGCCAGCAGTGAGGTTCTCGGGGAAGGTCAGCCCCAGCATTTT.

This chain joins TRBV29-1 and TRBJ1-1; D is unclear. This CDR3 is built from 11 residues. Germline-derived CDR1 and CDR2 are SQVTM and ANQGSEA. V was trimmed by 4 bases and J by 8 bases, leaving 11 bases between them. The DNA of the CDR3 is TGCAGCGTTGCGGCCCGCGGGGAAGCTTTCTTT. Its translation: CSVAARGEAFF. Full variable domain (rest looked up from reference TRBV29-1 and TRBJ1-1): SAVISQKPSRDICQRGTSLTIQCQVDSQVTMMFWYRQQPGQSLTLIATANQGSEATYESGFVIDKFPISRPNLTFSTLTVSNMSPEDSSIYLCSVAARGEAFFGQGTRLTVV.

The rearrangement links TRBV27 to TRBJ1-2; perhaps TRBD1 as D (6 bases). The V and J ends lost 2 bases and 10 bases respectively, with 20 bases between them. Germline V gives CDR1 MNHEY, CDR2 SMNVEV (reference sequence). The CDR3 spans 15 residues. In nucleotides, the CDR3 is TGTGCCAGCAGTTTAAGGGGGGGCCCCGCAAGCTCCTACACCTTC. It specifies CASSLRGGPASSYTF.